This T cell receptor (beta chain) was identified during a study of technical replicates of blood from a handful of donors. TCRdb's copy holds only in-frame clones and misses some; the assay was immunoSEQ multiplex PCR. This sample has more than 65,000 clones, with just under 95% found just once. V was pared by 1 base and J by 14 bases, with 9 bases of the junction left unmatched. CDR1 is MNHNS and CDR2 is SASEGT in the germline V gene. CDR3 length equals 13 residues. Sequencing input: T cells isolated from PBMCs. The gene calls are TRBV6-1 and TRBJ2-3; 7 bases are shared with TRBD2. The sequence was obtained from a human donor in good health. The CDR3 is CASSEGGGTTAYF. DNA of the CDR3: TGTGCCAGCAGTGAAGGGGGGGGAACAACAGCGTATTTT.